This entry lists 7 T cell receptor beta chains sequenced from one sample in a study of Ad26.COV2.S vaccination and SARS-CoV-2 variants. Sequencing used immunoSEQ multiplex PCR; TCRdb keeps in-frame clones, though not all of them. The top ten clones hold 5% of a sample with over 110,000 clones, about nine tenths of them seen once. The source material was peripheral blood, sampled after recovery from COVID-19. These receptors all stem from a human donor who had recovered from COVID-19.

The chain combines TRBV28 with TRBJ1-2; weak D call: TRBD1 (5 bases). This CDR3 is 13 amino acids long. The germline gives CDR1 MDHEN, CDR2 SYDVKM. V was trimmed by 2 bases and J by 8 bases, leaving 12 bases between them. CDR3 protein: CASSLRSGQGYTF. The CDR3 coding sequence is TGTGCCAGCAGTTTACGCTCAGGACAAGGCTACACCTTC.

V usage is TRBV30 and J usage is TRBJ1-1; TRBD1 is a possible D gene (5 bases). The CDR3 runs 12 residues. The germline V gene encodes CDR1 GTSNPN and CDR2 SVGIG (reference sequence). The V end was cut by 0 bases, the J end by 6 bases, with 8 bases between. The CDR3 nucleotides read TGTGCCTGGAGTGTCGGGGCAGCTGAAGCTTTCTTT. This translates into CAWSVGAAEAFF.

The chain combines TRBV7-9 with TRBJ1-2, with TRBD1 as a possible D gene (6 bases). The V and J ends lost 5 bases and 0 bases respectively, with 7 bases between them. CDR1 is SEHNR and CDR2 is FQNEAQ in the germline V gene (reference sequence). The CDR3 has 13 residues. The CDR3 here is CASSRQANYGYTF. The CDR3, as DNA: TGTGCCAGCAGCCGACAGGCTAACTATGGCTACACCTTC.

The CDR3 here is CASSWARASGANVLTF. CDR3 bases: TGTGCCAGCAGCTGGGCGAGGGCCTCTGGGGCCAACGTCCTGACTTTC. The gene calls are TRBV13 and TRBJ2-6; perhaps TRBD2 as D (5 bases). The CDR3 totals 16 residues. Per the germline V gene, CDR1 is PRHDT and CDR2 is FYEKMQ (reference sequence). V shed 4 bases and J shed 0 bases, with 10 bases lying between them.

As DNA, the CDR3 is TGTGCCAGCAGCTCAGGGACTAGCTCCTATAATTCACCCCTCCACTTT. Translating gives CASSSGTSSYNSPLHF. V usage is TRBV5-4 and J usage is TRBJ1-6, with a tentative D call TRBD1 (5 bases). Germline V CDR1 and CDR2: SGHNT, YYREEE (reference sequence). There are 16 residues in the CDR3. V was cut by 3 bases and J by 0 bases, with 10 bases left in between. Variable domain in full (rest from reference TRBV5-4 and TRBJ1-6): ETGVTQSPTHLIKTRGQQVTLRCSSQSGHNTVSWYQQALGQGPQFIFQYYREEENGRGNFPPRFSGLQFPNYSSELNVNALELDDSALYLCASSSGTSSYNSPLHFGNGTRLTVT.

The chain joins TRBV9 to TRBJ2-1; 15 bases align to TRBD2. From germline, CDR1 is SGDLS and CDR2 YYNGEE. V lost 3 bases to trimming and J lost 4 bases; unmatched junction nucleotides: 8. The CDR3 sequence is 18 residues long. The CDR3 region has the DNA TGTGCCAGCAGCGCCCGTGGACTAGCGGGGGGGGATTACAATGAGCAGTTCTTC. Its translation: CASSARGLAGGDYNEQFF.

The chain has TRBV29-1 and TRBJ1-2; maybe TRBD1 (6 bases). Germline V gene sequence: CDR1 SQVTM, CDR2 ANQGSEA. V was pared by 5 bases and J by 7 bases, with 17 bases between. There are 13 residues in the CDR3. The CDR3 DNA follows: TGCAGCGTTTTATTAGGGGGATGGCGTGGCTACACCTTC. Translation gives CSVLLGGWRGYTF.